The text below deals with one TCR beta chain. Its antigen is currently unknown. This sample also contains other DNA sequences that code for the same CDR3. The sequenced template was cDNA made from the entire isolated RNA. Clones were sequenced by immunoSEQ multiplex PCR, and TCRdb holds only the in-frame ones, with some missing. The data hold hundreds of thousands of clones, with roughly an eighth observed a single time. Germline lookup yields CDR1 SEHNR and CDR2 FQNEAQ (reference sequence). The CDR3 runs 12 residues. V trimming: 5 bases; J trimming: 4 bases; junction bases outside the gene matches: 1. The data stem from a study of beta chain features in type 1 diabetes. Every donor had blood drawn once into heparin, roughly 100 mL on average. Study results and limitations: Type 1 diabetes patients showed a moderate but significant shortening of TCRB CDR3s in all four CD4+ subsets. The cDNA sequencing approach could over-represent high-TCR-expressing cells. Insertions were fewer and deletions more numerous at VDJ junctions in type 1 diabetes patients.

The genes are TRBV7-9 and TRBJ2-7, with TRBD1 identical over 8 bases. The source is a man between 18 and 29 years old with type 1 diabetes. Sequenced material: naive CD4+ T cells from blood. CDR3 loop: CASSRTGYEQYF. In DNA, the CDR3 is TGTGCCAGCAGCCGGACAGGGTACGAGCAGTACTTC.